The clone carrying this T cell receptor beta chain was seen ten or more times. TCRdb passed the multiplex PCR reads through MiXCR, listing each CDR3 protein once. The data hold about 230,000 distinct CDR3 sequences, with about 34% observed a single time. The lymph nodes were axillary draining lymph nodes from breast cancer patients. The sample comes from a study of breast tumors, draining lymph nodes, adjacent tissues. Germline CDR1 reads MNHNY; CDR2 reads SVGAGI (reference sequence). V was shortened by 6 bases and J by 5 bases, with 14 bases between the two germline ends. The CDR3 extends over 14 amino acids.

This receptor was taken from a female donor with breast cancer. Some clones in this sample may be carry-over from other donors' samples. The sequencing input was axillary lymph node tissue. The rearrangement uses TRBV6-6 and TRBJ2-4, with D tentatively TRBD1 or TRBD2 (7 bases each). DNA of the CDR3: TGTGCCAGCAGCAGGGGAGGGGGCCAAAACATTCAGTACTTC. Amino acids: CASSRGGGQNIQYF.